This TCR beta chain was sequenced during a study of blood T cell repertoires in COVID-19. Germline V gene lookup returns CDR1 MDHEN and CDR2 SYDVKM. This CDR3 is built from 13 residues. V was pared by 6 bases and J by 8 bases, with 13 bases between. Method: immunoSEQ multiplex PCR; TCRdb's copy keeps in-frame clones and lacks some. This table has 200,000 to 250,000 clones, around 80% appearing once. V usage is TRBV28 and J usage is TRBJ1-4; D might be TRBD1 (5 bases). Sequencing was done on a sample of peripheral blood. The receptor comes from a woman aged 80 or older with active or convalescent COVID-19. CDR3 sequence reads: CASSLPGKEKLFF. In DNA form, the CDR3 reads TGTGCCAGCAGCTTACCAGGGAAAGAAAAACTGTTTTTT. The variable domain in full, completed from reference TRBV28 and TRBJ1-4, reads DVKVTQSSRYLVKRTGEKVFLECVQDMDHENMFWYRQDPGLGLRLIYFSYDVKMKEKGDIPEGYSVSREKKERFSLILESASTNQTSMYLCASSLPGKEKLFFGSGTQLSVL.